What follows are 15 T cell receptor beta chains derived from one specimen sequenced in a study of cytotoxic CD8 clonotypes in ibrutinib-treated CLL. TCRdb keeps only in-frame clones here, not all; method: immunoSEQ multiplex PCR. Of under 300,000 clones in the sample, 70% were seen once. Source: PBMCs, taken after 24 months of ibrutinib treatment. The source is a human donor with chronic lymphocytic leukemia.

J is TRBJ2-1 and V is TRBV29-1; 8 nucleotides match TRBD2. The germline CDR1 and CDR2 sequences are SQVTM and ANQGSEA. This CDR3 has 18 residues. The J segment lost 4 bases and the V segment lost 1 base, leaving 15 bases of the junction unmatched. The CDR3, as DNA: TGCAGCGTTGAAGTTCGAATCATGCGGGAGGACGGATACAATGAGCAGTTCTTC. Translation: CSVEVRIMREDGYNEQFF.

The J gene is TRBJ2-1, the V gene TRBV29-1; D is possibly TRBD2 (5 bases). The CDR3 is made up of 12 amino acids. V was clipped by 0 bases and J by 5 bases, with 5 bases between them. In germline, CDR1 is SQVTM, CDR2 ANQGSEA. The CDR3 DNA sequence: TGCAGCGTTGAAGAGAGGGACAATGAGCAGTTCTTC. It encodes CSVEERDNEQFF.

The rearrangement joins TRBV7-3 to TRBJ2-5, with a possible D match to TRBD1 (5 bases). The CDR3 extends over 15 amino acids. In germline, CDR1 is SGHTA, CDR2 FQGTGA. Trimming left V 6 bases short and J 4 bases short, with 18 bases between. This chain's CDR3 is CASSRGGSVAETQYF. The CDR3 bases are TGTGCCAGCAGTAGGGGCGGCTCGGTAGCAGAGACCCAGTACTTC.

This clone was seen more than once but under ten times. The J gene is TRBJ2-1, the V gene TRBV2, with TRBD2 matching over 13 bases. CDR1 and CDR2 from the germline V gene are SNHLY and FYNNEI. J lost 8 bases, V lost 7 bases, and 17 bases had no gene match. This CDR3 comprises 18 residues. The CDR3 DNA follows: TGTGCCAGCACCCCCTTGGGGGGGACTAGCGGGACGATCCATGAGCAGTTCTTC. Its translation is CASTPLGGTSGTIHEQFF.

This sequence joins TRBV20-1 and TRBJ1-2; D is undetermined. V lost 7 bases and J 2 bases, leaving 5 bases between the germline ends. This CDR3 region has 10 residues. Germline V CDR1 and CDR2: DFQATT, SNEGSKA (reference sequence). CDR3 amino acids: CSVANYGYTF. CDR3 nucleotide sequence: TGCAGTGTTGCCAACTATGGCTACACCTTC.

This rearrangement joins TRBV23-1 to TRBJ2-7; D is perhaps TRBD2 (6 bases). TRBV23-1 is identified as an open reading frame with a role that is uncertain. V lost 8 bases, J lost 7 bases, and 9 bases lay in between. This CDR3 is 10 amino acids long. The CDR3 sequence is CASGRREQYF. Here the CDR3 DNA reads TGCGCCAGCGGGAGGCGAGAGCAGTACTTC.

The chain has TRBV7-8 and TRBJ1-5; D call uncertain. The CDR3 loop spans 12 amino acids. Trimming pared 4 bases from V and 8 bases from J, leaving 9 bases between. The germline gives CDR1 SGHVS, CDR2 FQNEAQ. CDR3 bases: TGTGCCAGCAGCTACCTCATGGAGCCCCAGCATTTT. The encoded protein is CASSYLMEPQHF.

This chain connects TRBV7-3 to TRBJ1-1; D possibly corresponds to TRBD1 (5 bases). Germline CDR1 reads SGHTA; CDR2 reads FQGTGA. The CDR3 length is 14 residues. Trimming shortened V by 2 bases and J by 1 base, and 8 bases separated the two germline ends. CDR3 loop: CASSLGAENTEAFF. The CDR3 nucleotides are TGTGCCAGCAGCTTAGGGGCAGAGAACACTGAAGCTTTCTTT.

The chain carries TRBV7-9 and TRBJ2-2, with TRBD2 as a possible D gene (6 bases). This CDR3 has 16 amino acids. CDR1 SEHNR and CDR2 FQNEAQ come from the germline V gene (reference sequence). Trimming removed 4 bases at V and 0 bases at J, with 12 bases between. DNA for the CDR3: TGTGCCAGCAGCTCAGGAGTAGCGGCGAACACCGGGGAGCTGTTTTTT. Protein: CASSSGVAANTGELFF.

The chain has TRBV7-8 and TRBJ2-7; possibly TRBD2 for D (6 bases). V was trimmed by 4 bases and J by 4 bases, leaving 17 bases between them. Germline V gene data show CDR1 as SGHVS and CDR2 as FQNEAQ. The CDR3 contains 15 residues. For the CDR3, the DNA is TGTGCCAGCAGCTCGCGCCGGGACTTCCAATACGAGCAGTACTTC. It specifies CASSSRRDFQYEQYF.

CDR3 region: CASSYDGDTFYEQYF. The CDR3 DNA reads TGTGCCAGCAGTTACGACGGCGATACTTTCTACGAGCAGTACTTC. The chain employs TRBV6-6 and TRBJ2-7; D ambiguous. The V gene lost 2 bases and the J gene lost 3 bases, with 14 bases spanning the gap. The CDR3 has 15 residues. In germline, CDR1 is MNHNY, CDR2 SVGAGI (reference sequence).

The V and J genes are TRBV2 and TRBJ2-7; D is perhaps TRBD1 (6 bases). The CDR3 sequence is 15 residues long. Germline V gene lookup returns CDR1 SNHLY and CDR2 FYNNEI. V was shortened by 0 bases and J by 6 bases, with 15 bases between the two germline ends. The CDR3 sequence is CASSEALQGSTEQYF. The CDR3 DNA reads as TGTGCCAGCAGTGAAGCGCTACAGGGCTCCACCGAGCAGTACTTC.

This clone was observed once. CDR3 residues: CASSIRQGVEPQHF. CDR3 bases: TGTGCCAGTAGTATCAGGCAGGGAGTGGAGCCCCAGCATTTT. V gene TRBV19 combines with J gene TRBJ1-5; D is perhaps TRBD1 (5 bases). The germline gives CDR1 LNHDA, CDR2 SQIVND (reference sequence). The V gene lost 3 bases and the J gene lost 8 bases, with 14 bases spanning the gap. This CDR3 has 14 residues.

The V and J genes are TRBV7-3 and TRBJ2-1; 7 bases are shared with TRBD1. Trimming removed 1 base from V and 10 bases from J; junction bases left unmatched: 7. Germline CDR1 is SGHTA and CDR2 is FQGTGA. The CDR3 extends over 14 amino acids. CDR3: CASSLNRGAEEQFF. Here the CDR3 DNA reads TGTGCCAGCAGCTTAAACAGGGGAGCAGAGGAGCAGTTCTTC.

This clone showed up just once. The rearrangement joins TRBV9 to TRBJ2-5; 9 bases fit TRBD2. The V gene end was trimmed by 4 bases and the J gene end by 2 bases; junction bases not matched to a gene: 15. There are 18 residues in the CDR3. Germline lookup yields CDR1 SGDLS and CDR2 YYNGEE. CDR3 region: CASSPRIVAGDGQETQYF. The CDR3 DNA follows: TGTGCCAGCAGCCCCCGGATAGTAGCGGGAGACGGGCAAGAGACCCAGTACTTC.